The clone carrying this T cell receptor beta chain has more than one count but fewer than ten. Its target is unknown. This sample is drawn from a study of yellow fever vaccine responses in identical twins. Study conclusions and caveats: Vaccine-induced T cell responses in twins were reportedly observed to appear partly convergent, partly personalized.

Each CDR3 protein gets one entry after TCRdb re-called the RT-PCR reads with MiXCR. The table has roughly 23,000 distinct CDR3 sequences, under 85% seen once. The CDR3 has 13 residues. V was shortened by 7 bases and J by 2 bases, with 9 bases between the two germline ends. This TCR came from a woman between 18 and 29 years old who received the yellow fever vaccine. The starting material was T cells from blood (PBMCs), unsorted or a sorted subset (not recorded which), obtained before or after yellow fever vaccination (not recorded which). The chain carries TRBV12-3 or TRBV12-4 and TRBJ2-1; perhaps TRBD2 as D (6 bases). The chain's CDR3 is CASMGGTYNEQFF. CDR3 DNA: TGTGCCAGCATGGGAGGTACCTACAATGAGCAGTTCTTC.